The 23 T cell receptor beta chains below come from one sample, sequenced in a study of memory CD4+ T cells and cytomegalovirus serostatus (dated by TCRdb to the late 2010s). A FACSAria II was used to sort memory CD4+ T cells, defined as single viable CD3+CD4+CD8-CD45RO+ cells. Library preparation employed the immunoSEQ multiplex PCR assay. TCRdb carries this immuneACCESS record with in-frame sequences only. Its versions omit some clonotypes, under half of them owing to an unresolved V gene in the studies checked, with the rest unexplained. For this sample there are 45,000 to 60,000 clones; over 60% appear just once. Together, the top ten hold 1.3% to 1.5% of the sample. Sequences were obtained from memory CD4+ T cells from blood. The receptors stem from an adult in good health and CMV-seropositive.

This clone was counted only a few times. The rearrangement joins TRBV30 to TRBJ2-3, with D maybe TRBD2 (6 bases). This CDR3 is 12 amino acids long. V shed 0 bases and J shed 6 bases, with 7 bases lying between them. Germline CDR1 reads GTSNPN; CDR2 reads SVGIG (reference sequence). The CDR3 sequence is CAWSVRGDTQYF. CDR3 coding DNA: TGTGCCTGGAGTGTACGGGGGGATACGCAGTATTTT. Filled out from reference TRBV30 and TRBJ2-3, the complete variable domain reads SQTIHQWPATLVQPVGSPLSLECTVEGTSNPNLYWYRQAAGRGLQLLFYSVGIGQISSEVPQNLSASRPQDRQFILSSKKLLLSDSGFYLCAWSVRGDTQYFGPGTRLTVL.

The CDR3 DNA reads as TGTGCCAGCGTGCTGGGGGGGAATCAGCCCCAGCATTTT. Amino acids: CASVLGGNQPQHF. The chain recombines TRBV6-1 with TRBJ1-5, with a tentative D call TRBD1 (5 bases). CDR1 and CDR2 (germline): MNHNS, SASEGT. V gave up 8 bases and J gave up 4 bases, with 12 bases separating them. The CDR3 is 13 amino acids.

The chain uses TRBV19 and TRBJ2-5; 8 nucleotides line up with TRBD1. V trimming: 6 bases; J trimming: 4 bases; junction bases outside the gene matches: 4. The CDR3 loop spans 13 amino acids. CDR1 and CDR2 (germline): LNHDA, SQIVND (reference sequence). Here the CDR3 DNA reads TGTGCCAGTAGAGACAGGGGAGGAGAGACCCAGTACTTC. It is translated as CASRDRGGETQYF.

The chain joins TRBV6-5 to TRBJ2-1, with unresolved D. V was pared by 5 bases and J by 0 bases, with 11 bases between. Germline values: CDR1 MNHEY, CDR2 SVGAGI. This CDR3 spans 15 amino acids. This CDR3 reads CASSPPGFSYNEQFF. The CDR3 DNA reads as TGTGCCAGCAGTCCCCCGGGCTTCTCCTACAATGAGCAGTTCTTC.

As DNA, the CDR3 is TGTGCCAGCAGCAACACTTACAATGAGCAGTTCTTC. Encoded protein: CASSNTYNEQFF. The V gene is TRBV5-4, the J gene TRBJ2-1, with D uncertain. The CDR3 has 12 residues. The germline V gene has CDR1 SGHNT and CDR2 YYREEE (reference sequence). The V end was cut by 4 bases, the J end by 4 bases, with 6 bases between.

The chain combines TRBV4-1 with TRBJ1-5, with 11 bases fitting TRBD1. V dropped 3 bases and J dropped 6; count of bases not matched to a gene: 10. The CDR3 length is 17 residues. The germline gives CDR1 MGHRA, CDR2 YSYEKL. CDR3 in DNA: TGCGCCAGCAGCCAGGGGCCGGGACAGGGGGTCACTCAGCCCCAGCATTTT. It translates to CASSQGPGQGVTQPQHF.

The rearrangement uses TRBV6-6 and TRBJ1-1; tentative D call: TRBD1 (6 bases). CDR3 size: 14 residues. Germline values: CDR1 MNHNY, CDR2 SVGAGI (reference sequence). V lost 2 bases, J lost 2 bases, and 9 bases lay in between. The CDR3 bases are TGTGCCAGCAGTTACGGACAGACTAACACTGAAGCTTTCTTT. This gives the protein CASSYGQTNTEAFF.

The chain combines TRBV18 with TRBJ1-2; unclear D gene. Germline CDR1 KGHSH, CDR2 LQKENI. The CDR3 contains 15 residues. V lost 6 bases, J lost 2 bases, and 16 bases lay in between. CDR3 protein: CASSLSPGTNYGYTF. DNA of the CDR3: TGTGCCAGCTCCCTCAGCCCCGGCACGAACTATGGCTACACCTTC.

This clone was counted a single time. The chain couples TRBV4-1 to TRBJ2-5, with unresolved D. V lost 1 base and J 4 bases, leaving 10 bases between the germline ends. The V gene's germline CDR1 is MGHRA and CDR2 YSYEKL. The CDR3 extends over 14 amino acids. The CDR3 spells CASSQVQLGETQYF. CDR3 DNA: TGCGCCAGCAGCCAAGTCCAGTTGGGAGAGACCCAGTACTTC.

This rearrangement joins TRBV28 to TRBJ1-5, with D hard to call. The CDR3 loop spans 12 amino acids. From germline, CDR1 is MDHEN and CDR2 SYDVKM. Trimming pared 2 bases from V and 3 bases from J, leaving 2 bases between. CDR3 bases: TGTGCCAGCAGTTTAACCAATCAGCCCCAGCATTTT. It codes for CASSLTNQPQHF.

V and J are TRBV19 and TRBJ1-2; TRBD1 aligns across 7 bases. CDR3 size: 15 residues. In germline, CDR1 is LNHDA, CDR2 SQIVND (reference sequence). With V trimmed by 5 bases and J by 2 bases, 8 bases remained unmatched. CDR3 protein: CASSAATTGNYGYTF. CDR3 nucleotides: TGTGCCAGTAGTGCCGCAACGACAGGGAACTATGGCTACACCTTC.

The chain recombines TRBV2 with TRBJ2-1; 7 bases agree with TRBD2. Germline V lookup: CDR1 SNHLY, CDR2 FYNNEI. The CDR3 loop spans 16 amino acids. Trimming took 11 bases from V and 5 from J; bases not matched to a gene: 18. The CDR3 nucleotides are TGTGCCCGCCAAAAATCGGGACTACGGCCGGACAATGAGCAGTTCTTC. Protein: CARQKSGLRPDNEQFF.

The chain couples TRBV27 to TRBJ1-2; the match to TRBD1 covers 9 bases. Trimming cost V 8 bases and J 2 bases; bases outside gene matches: 6. The V gene's germline CDR1 is MNHEY and CDR2 SMNVEV (reference sequence). The CDR3 runs 14 residues. CDR3 residues: CASQRQGGNYGYTF. The CDR3 bases are TGTGCCAGCCAACGACAGGGGGGGAACTATGGCTACACCTTC.

The V call is TRBV28, the J call TRBJ2-5; 16 bases match TRBD2. Losses at the gene ends were 5 bases for V and 5 bases for J; bases not matched to a gene: 5. The length of the CDR3 is 16 residues. CDR1 is MDHEN and CDR2 is SYDVKM in the germline V gene. This CDR3 is CASSEGLAGGGETQYF. CDR3 in DNA: TGTGCCAGCAGTGAGGGACTAGCGGGAGGGGGGGAGACCCAGTACTTC.

In its sample, this clone was seen once. Sequence at one end of the junction differs from germline and may be a read error. This chain connects TRBV7-7 to TRBJ2-5; 8 nucleotides match TRBD1. The CDR3 runs 14 residues. Looked up from germline, CDR1 is SSHAT and CDR2 is FNYEAQ (reference sequence). DNA for the CDR3: TGTGCTAGCAGCTTAACAGGGGGCCAAGAGACCCAGTACTTC. Its protein is CASSLTGGQETQYF.

V usage is TRBV18 and J usage is TRBJ1-2; 12 bases match TRBD1. CDR3 size: 19 residues. Germline V gene data show CDR1 as KGHSH and CDR2 as LQKENI. The trim removed 2 bases at V and 4 bases at J, leaving 14 bases unmatched. This CDR3 is CASSPSVRDRGHKGYGYTF. The DNA for the CDR3 is TGTGCCAGCTCACCATCGGTCCGGGACAGGGGGCATAAGGGCTATGGCTACACCTTC.

Only one count was recorded for this clone. The CDR3 sequence: CASSIADISGSPYNEQFF. The DNA for the CDR3 is TGTGCCAGTAGTATAGCAGACATTAGCGGGAGCCCCTACAATGAGCAGTTCTTC. V and J are TRBV19 and TRBJ2-1, with TRBD2 identical over 9 bases. V lost 1 base to trimming and J lost 2 bases; unmatched junction nucleotides: 9. Per germline, CDR1 LNHDA and CDR2 SQIVND (reference sequence). The CDR3 is 18 residues long.

The CDR3 here is CASRGDRGSNQPQHF. In nucleotides, the CDR3 is TGCGCCAGCAGGGGCGACAGGGGAAGCAATCAGCCCCAGCATTTT. V gene TRBV10-1 combines with J gene TRBJ1-5, with 8 bases identical to TRBD1. Germline V CDR1 and CDR2: WNHNN, SYGVQD (reference sequence). V was clipped by 6 bases and J by 1 base; unmatched bases: 5. The CDR3 has 15 residues.

The chain links TRBV7-9 to TRBJ2-2; perhaps TRBD1 as D (6 bases). From germline, CDR1 is SEHNR and CDR2 FQNEAQ (reference sequence). The CDR3 runs to 16 residues. With 2 bases removed from V and 2 bases from J, the gap between germline ends came to 12 bases. The CDR3 DNA follows: TGTGCCAGCAGCTTATTGACAGGCTTTAACACCGGGGAGCTGTTTTTT. This encodes CASSLLTGFNTGELFF.

The chain carries TRBV7-9 and TRBJ1-1, with a possible D match to TRBD1 (5 bases). Trimming pared 8 bases from V and 1 base from J, leaving 17 bases between. The V gene's germline CDR1 is SEHNR and CDR2 FQNEAQ (reference sequence). The CDR3 sequence is 15 residues long. This CDR3 reads CASGTSGTGNTEAFF. CDR3 in DNA: TGTGCCAGCGGAACATCCGGGACGGGGAACACTGAAGCTTTCTTT. Full variable domain (remainder filled in from reference TRBV7-9 and TRBJ1-1): DTGVSQNPRHKITKRGQNVTFRCDPISEHNRLYWYRQTLGQGPEFLTYFQNEAQLEKSRLLSDRFSAERPKGSFSTLEIQRTEQGDSAMYLCASGTSGTGNTEAFFGQGTRLTVV.

The V gene is TRBV4-2, the J gene TRBJ2-7; possible D gene TRBD1, 5 bases. The CDR3 extends over 17 amino acids. In germline, CDR1 is LGHNA, CDR2 YNFKEQ. V lost 0 bases, J lost 5 bases, and 20 bases lay in between. CDR3 sequence reads: CASSQESGAAGLDEQYF. CDR3 in DNA: TGTGCCAGCAGCCAAGAGAGTGGGGCAGCCGGGTTGGACGAGCAGTACTTC.

The chain has TRBV7-2 and TRBJ2-7; D may be TRBD1 (5 bases). Germline V gives CDR1 SGHTA, CDR2 FQGNSA. The germline V and J ends were trimmed by 6 bases and 7 bases, with 19 bases remaining between them. This CDR3 is built from 14 residues. The CDR3 DNA follows: TGTGCCAGCAGTTATTGGGGCGACCCGAGGGAGCAGTACTTC. As protein: CASSYWGDPREQYF.

The chain is built from TRBV6-5 and TRBJ1-1; TRBD1 matches 7 bases. The CDR3 is made up of 13 amino acids. V shed 5 bases and J 11 bases; nucleotides not matched to a gene: 11. From germline, CDR1 is MNHEY and CDR2 SVGAGI. CDR3 residues: CASSHPHTGDAFF. The CDR3 DNA reads as TGTGCCAGCAGTCATCCCCATACAGGGGATGCTTTCTTT.